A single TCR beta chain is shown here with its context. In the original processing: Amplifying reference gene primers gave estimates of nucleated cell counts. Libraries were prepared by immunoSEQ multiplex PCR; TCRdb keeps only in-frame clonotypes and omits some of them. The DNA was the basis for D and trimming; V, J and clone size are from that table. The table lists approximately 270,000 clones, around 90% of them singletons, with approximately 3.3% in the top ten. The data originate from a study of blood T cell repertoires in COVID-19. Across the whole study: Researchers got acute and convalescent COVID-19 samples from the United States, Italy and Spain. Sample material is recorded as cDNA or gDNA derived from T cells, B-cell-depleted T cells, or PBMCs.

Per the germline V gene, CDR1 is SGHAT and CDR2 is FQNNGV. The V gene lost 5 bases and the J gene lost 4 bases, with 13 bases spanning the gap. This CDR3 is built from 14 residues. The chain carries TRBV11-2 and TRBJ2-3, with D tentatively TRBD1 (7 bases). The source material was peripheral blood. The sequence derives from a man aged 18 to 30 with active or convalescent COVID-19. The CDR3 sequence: CASSGLQGSDTQYF. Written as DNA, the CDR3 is TGTGCCAGCAGCGGACTACAGGGGTCAGATACGCAGTATTTT.